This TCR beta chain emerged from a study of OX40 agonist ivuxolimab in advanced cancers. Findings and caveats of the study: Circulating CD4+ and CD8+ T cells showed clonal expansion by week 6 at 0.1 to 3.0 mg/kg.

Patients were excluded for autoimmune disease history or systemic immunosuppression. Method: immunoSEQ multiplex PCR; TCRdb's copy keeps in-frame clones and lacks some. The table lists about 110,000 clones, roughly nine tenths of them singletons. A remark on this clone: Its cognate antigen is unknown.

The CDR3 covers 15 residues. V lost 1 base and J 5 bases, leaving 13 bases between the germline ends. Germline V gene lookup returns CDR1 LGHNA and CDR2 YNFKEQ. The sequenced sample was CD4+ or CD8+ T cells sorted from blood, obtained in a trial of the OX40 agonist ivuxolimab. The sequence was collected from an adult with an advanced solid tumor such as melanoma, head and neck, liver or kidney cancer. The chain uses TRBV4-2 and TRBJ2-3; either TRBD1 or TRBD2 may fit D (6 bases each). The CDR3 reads CASSQGQEGVDTQYF. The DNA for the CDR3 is TGTGCCAGCAGCCAAGGACAGGAGGGTGTAGATACGCAGTATTTT.